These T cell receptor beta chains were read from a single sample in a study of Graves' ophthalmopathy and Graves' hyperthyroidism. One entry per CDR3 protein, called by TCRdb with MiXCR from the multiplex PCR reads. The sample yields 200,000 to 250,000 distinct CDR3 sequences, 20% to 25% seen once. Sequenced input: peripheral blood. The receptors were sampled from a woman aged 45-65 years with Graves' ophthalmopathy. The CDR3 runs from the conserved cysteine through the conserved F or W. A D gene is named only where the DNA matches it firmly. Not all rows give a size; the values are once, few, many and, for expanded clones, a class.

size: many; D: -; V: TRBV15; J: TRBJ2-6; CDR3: CATSRQVATRSSGANVLTF; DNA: TGTGCCACCAGCAGGCAAGTTGCGACTCGCAGCTCTGGGGCCAACGTCCTGACTTTC
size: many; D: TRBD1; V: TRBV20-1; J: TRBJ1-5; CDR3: CSAISGTDNQPQHF; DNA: TGCAGTGCTATTTCCGGGACAGATAATCAGCCCCAGCATTTT
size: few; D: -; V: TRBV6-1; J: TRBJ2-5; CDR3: CASSEFGPTQETQYF; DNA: TGTGCCAGCAGTGAATTCGGGCCGACCCAAGAGACCCAGTACTTC
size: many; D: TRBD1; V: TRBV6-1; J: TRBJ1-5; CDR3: CASSDRTGVQPQHF; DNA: TGTGCCAGCAGTGACCGGACAGGGGTCCAGCCCCAGCATTTT
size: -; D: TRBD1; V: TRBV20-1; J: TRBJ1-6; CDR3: CSAGSDRTNSPLHF; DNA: TGCAGTGCTGGTTCGGACAGGACTAATTCACCCCTCCACTTT
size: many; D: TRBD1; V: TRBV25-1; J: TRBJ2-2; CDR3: CASSDWTGGNTGELFF; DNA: TGTGCCAGCAGTGATTGGACAGGGGGCAACACCGGGGAGCTGTTTTTT
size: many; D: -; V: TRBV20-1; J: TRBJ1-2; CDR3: CSASRPGTRYGYTF; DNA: TGCAGTGCGAGTAGACCAGGGACTAGATATGGCTACACCTTC
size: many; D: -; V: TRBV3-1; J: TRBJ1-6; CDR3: CASSQVGFQVPLHF; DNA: TGTGCCAGCAGCCAAGTGGGGTTTCAGGTCCCCCTCCACTTT
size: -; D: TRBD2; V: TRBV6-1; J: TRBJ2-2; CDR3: CASSHRLATGELFF; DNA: TGTGCCAGCAGCCACAGACTAGCCACCGGGGAGCTGTTTTTT
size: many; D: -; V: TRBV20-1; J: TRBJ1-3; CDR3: CSAPRSNSGNTIYF; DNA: TGCAGTGCTCCCCGGAGCAACTCTGGAAACACCATATATTTT
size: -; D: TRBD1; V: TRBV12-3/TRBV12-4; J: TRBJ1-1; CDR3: CASSWTGGTREAFF; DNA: TGTGCCAGCAGTTGGACAGGGGGTACTAGGGAAGCTTTCTTT
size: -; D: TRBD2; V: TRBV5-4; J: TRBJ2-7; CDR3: CASSLELSAGLASYEQYF; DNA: TGTGCCAGCAGCTTGGAACTGTCAGCCGGACTAGCGAGCTACGAGCAGTACTTC
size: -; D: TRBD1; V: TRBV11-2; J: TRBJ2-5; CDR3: CASSQPTGDRETQYF; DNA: TGTGCCAGCAGCCAACCGACAGGGGATCGGGAGACCCAGTACTTC
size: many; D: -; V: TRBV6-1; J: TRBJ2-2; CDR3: CASRPEGTGELFF; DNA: TGTGCCAGCAGACCAGAGGGGACCGGGGAGCTGTTTTTT
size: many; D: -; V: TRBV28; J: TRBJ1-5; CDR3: CASTNTRVQPQHF; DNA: TGTGCCAGCACAAACACCAGGGTGCAGCCCCAGCATTTT